This section outlines one T cell receptor (beta chain) sequence together with its context. Its antigen is unknown. The germline V and J ends were trimmed by 1 base and 0 bases, with 10 bases remaining between them. In germline, CDR1 is LNHDA, CDR2 SQIVND (reference sequence). The length of the CDR3 is 16 residues. Universal primer sites and UMIs were introduced during 5'RACE template-switching synthesis of TCR cDNA. TCRdb re-derived calls from the 5' RACE reads in MiXCR, one entry per CDR3 protein. This sample has roughly 190,000 distinct CDR3 sequences; about 10% occur once, and the top ten carry 36%. This sample stems from a study of T cells after yellow fever vaccination. In the study overall: Those fractions that held only low numbers of cells were prepared using the SMART-Seq v4 Ultra Low Input RNA kit. Findings and caveats of the study: Abundant clonotypes from the bulk population could have been carried over as contaminants into FACS-sorted repertoires.

The sequence came from a man aged 18-30 years who received the YFV17D yellow fever vaccine. The chain combines TRBV19 with TRBJ2-1; tentative D call: TRBD2 (5 bases). This sample comprised CD8+ T cells sorted from PBMCs, obtained 15 days after the yellow fever booster vaccination. CDR3 sequence reads: CASSIGRGSSYNEQFF. CDR3 sequence (DNA): TGTGCCAGTAGTATAGGGCGTGGGAGCTCCTACAATGAGCAGTTCTTC.